The source of this T cell receptor beta chain is a study of cytomegalovirus exposure and HLA in healthy donors (TCRdb year 2017). For the wider study: In an earlier analysis of 587 of the donors, 250 to 300 Gb of sequence data and 117 million unique TCR beta sequences from about 180 million T cells were reported. The T cell repertoires of 670 or so subjects were profiled by immunosequencing and related to cytomegalovirus serostatus. Class I and class II HLA loci were covered by the typing at four-digit resolution. The number of typed donors differed by locus: about 629-630 for A, B, C, DRB1 and DQB1; approximately 540 for DQA1; approximately 600 for DPA1; and 400 to 480 for DPB1. Along with the roughly 670-subject first cohort, a separate validation cohort of over 90 different subjects was used. Among roughly 370 genotyped donors of the cohort, an average of approximately 230,000 unique TCR beta nucleotide sequences were sequenced per donor, 15% to 20% of them non-productive. To predict cytomegalovirus infection status, the study combined high-throughput TCR immunosequencing, statistical association of individual TCRs with disease status, and machine learning. To decide whether each TCR beta V gene segment behaved as functional or pseudogenic, an earlier analysis of some 580 of the donors relied on high-throughput TCR beta sequencing. The genetic ancestry cluster associated with self-reported Caucasian donors included about 84% of the roughly 400 genotyped donors. Every discovery cohort repertoire had been produced on one sequencing platform. A later genetic analysis used genome-wide SNP genotypes for about three fifths of the roughly 700 donors, treating that subset as a discovery cohort. A handful of DR-DQ haplotypes were treated as single units for association and clustering because of strong linkage in the cohort. A later analysis re-analyzed previously published TCR beta repertoires from roughly 630 donors and added high-resolution HLA genotyping to study TCR occurrence patterns. Donor age, sex, ethnicity and CMV serostatus were collected together with the repertoire data. The study was designed to test whether signatures of past pathogen exposure could be identified by cataloging public T cell receptors. Rather than drawing on any new phenotypic data, the later analysis identified candidate immune exposures from TCR beta sequences and the way those sequences occurred across donors. Roughly 300 gigabases of sequencing data and 91 million or so unique TCR sequences made up an early release that covered approximately 700 HLA-typed donors. Points the paper makes about the study in general: HLA typing was unavailable for some donors at each locus, so association tests used only the typed subset. According to a later analysis, TCR association rates differed among HLA loci, with DRB1 alleles showing the most associated TCRs and HLA-C alleles showing the fewest. The classifier was reported to diagnose cytomegalovirus status with high specificity and sensitivity in both the original and validation cohorts. While some public TCRs were present in many individuals, most TCR sequences turned up only very rarely across donors. A later genetic analysis reported fewer N-insertions in productive TCRs among donors in an Asian-associated ancestry cluster than the roughly 700-donor mean. The presence/absence analyses assumed that sequencing depth was roughly uniform across donors, and that assumption may not be true. The study listed 164 TCR beta chains as associated with cytomegalovirus. A later analysis reported that several top co-occurrence clusters appeared linked to parvovirus B19, influenza, CMV and Epstein-Barr virus. A cluster of highly shared sequence variants was judged likely to be a technical artifact of the sequencing pipeline. In vitro tests confirmed that three of the cytomegalovirus-associated TCR beta chains recognize cytomegalovirus antigens. A further reported finding was that TCR beta sequences accurately predicted the HLA-A and HLA-B alleles for most subjects in the first cohort. CMV serostatus was the only immune exposure information available for the cohort. Correlated functional status among segregating V segments might reflect linkage disequilibrium, but an unknown experimental factor could not be ruled out. Some IMGT-functional V segments, including TRBV6-2 and TRBV6-3, could not be told apart with the 87-base-pair reads, so those segments were excluded. Specific HLA alleles were associated with 18,000 or so TCR beta sequences at a false discovery rate of 0.05 in a later analysis. Assigning TCR associations to individual alleles was difficult when HLA alleles, especially DR and DQ, strongly co-occurred. In a later analysis, most CMV-associated TCR beta chains were found to appear HLA-restricted, with HLA associations seemingly driven largely by CMV exposure. An association between a missense DCLRE1C variant and V-gene and J-gene trimming of TCR beta chains was found in a later genetic analysis and replicated in an independent cohort. This cohort had only TCR beta chains sequenced, and the lack of alpha or paired-chain data limited which features could be detected. Because counts were too low, about 15 rarely observed V segments, including chromosome 9 orphons, were left out of the earlier analysis of several hundred of the donors. The authors suggested that the approach could potentially be generalized to other disease states and immunological phenotypes. In an earlier analysis of 587 of the donors, most TCR beta V segments were observed in productive rearrangements about 90% or about 30% of the time, broadly matching IMGT annotations. In a later analysis, HLA-associated TCR beta chains showed more clonal expansion and lower generation probabilities than non-associated chains that were equally common.

The cohort comprised several hundred healthy bone marrow donors. Cohort members were all nominally healthy when sampled, although unrecorded immune exposures were likely present. The donor was CMV seropositive and belonged to the group of a few hundred seropositive cohort members. A peripheral blood sample was provided by each donor, and peripheral blood mononuclear cells were used for TCR beta sequencing. The Qiagen DNeasy Blood Extraction Kit was used to extract genomic DNA from the blood cell samples. Its CDR3 holds 14 amino acids, cysteine through phenylalanine. The only DNA kept is the CDR3, 42 bases in frame from the first base. CDR1 and CDR2 are read off the germline V gene as SGHRS and YFSETQ. At the junction V is shortened by 2 bases and J by 5 bases, with 14 bases in between. For this clone: Its antigen has not been determined. No base qualities exist here, and no much larger clone lies one base off it.

To prepare the library, the immunoSEQ multiplex PCR assay was applied. For the multiplex PCR, a mixture combining 60 forward primers for TCR Vbeta segments and 13 reverse primers for TCR Jbeta segments was used. The CDR3 region of rearranged TCR beta genes was amplified from genomic DNA with a multiplex PCR assay. The Illumina HiSeq System was used to sequence the amplified TCR beta libraries as 87-base-pair reads. The study's own analysis went as follows. In a later analysis, 80 million or so unique TCR beta chains were counted across the roughly 700 repertoires, and roughly 10 million of these chains were shared by at least two donors. A nearest-neighbor algorithm error-corrected the raw reads and collapsed the reads into unique sequences, merging closely related sequences to remove PCR and sequencing errors. Alignment of CDR3 sequences to IMGT reference sequences was used to assign V, D and J gene segments. For a sequence to be retained, at least a six-nucleotide match to both a V gene segment and a J gene segment was required. Rearrangements were classified as productive when the CDR3 lacked stop codons and remained in frame with V and J, and all other rearrangements were classified as non-productive. CDR3 was defined by IMGT convention, running from the second conserved V-encoded cysteine to the conserved J-encoded phenylalanine. Sequences without an unambiguous match to a single V gene segment were excluded from the earlier analysis of several hundred of the donors. In an earlier analysis of roughly 500 of the donors, V segments were called functional above 56.7% productive rearrangements and were called segregating when the between-donor standard deviation exceeded 5%. A statistical classification framework was developed to diagnose cytomegalovirus status using the catalog of TCR beta chain sequences. In a later analysis, TCR nucleotide sequences were compared against IMGT/GENE-DB human TR gene sequences so that V and J genes could be assigned. In a later analysis, CDR3 sequences and most-parsimonious VDJ recombination scenarios were assigned using the TCRdist pipeline. A later analysis defined each TCR beta chain by its CDR3 amino acid sequence plus V-gene family, and excluded reads lacking a unique V-gene family. In a later analysis, 500 to 650 highly shared, low-generation-probability nucleotide sequences were removed to address suspected cross-contamination and a sequencing artifact. In a later analysis, a clonal expansion index was calculated for each public chain from normalized within-repertoire ranks of inferred template counts. Generation probabilities in a later analysis came from a VDJ recombination model fitted to out-of-frame rearrangements, and those results were checked against IGoR. A later analysis scored TCR-TCR, TCR-HLA and TCR-CMV co-occurrence with hypergeometric tests, applying a repertoire-size bias correction to TCR pairs. In a later analysis, false discovery rates were estimated by permuting HLA or CMV assignments 20 times. In a later analysis, co-occurring TCRs were grouped with DBSCAN, and TCRdist sequence similarity was added when clustering was performed within HLA-allele-positive subsets. Co-occurrence clustering excluded repertoires with fewer than 30,000 or more than 120,000 public chains, plus five with anomalous nucleotide sharing. Drawn from immuneACCESS, this table holds only the in-frame rearrangements with V and J called that TCRdb kept. Clones are partly lost; checked studies trace under half to an unresolved V gene and leave the rest unexplained. The V and J calls and clone size come from that table; D and trimming were worked out from the DNA. Recorded for this sample are roughly 160,000 clones; approximately 80% of them occurred a single time. The leading ten clones occupy 7% of the sample.

Sequences were obtained from PBMCs. In this chain, TRBV5-1 is recombined with TRBJ2-7; the D gene cannot be resolved reliably. This TCR was sampled from a woman under 40 in good health and CMV-seropositive. The CDR3 in this case is CASSLQSQAHEQYF. The sequenced DNA: TGCGCCAGCAGCTTACAGTCCCAGGCCCACGAGCAGTACTTC.